This is a list of T cell receptor beta chains from one sample in a study of blood T cell repertoires in COVID-19. The protocol was immunoSEQ multiplex PCR, while the TCRdb copy is restricted to in-frame clones and leaves out a portion. The sample gives some 91,000 clones, approximately 87% of which show up once; roughly 10% is in the top ten. Specimen: peripheral blood. The receptor set was obtained from a human donor in a cohort sampled during active COVID-19. The CDR3 runs from the conserved cysteine through the conserved F or W. The order of the fields is J gene, clone size, V gene, D gene, CDR3 DNA, CDR3 protein. D genes are given only for firm matches. Size is stated for part of the rows, as once, few or many counts, or as a class when the clone is expanded.

>TRBJ1-4|-|TRBV3-1/TRBV3-2|-
TGTGCCAGCAGCCGGTCGGCAGGCTTGGGCCGAAAACTGTTTTTT
CASSRSAGLGRKLFF
>TRBJ2-1|-|TRBV7-7|TRBD1
TGTGCTAGCAGCTTAGGGACACCGGACAGGCGGGTATTTCACAATGAGCAGTTCTTC
CASSLGTPDRRVFHNEQFF
>TRBJ2-7|-|TRBV3-1/TRBV3-2|-
TGTGCCAGCAGCCAAGGGGGGACTGGTGCTTACTTC
CASSQGGTGAYF
>TRBJ1-5|-|TRBV19|TRBD1
TGTGCCAGTAGCGCCTTGGGACAGAGTTATAGCAATCAGCCCCAGCATTTT
CASSALGQSYSNQPQHF
>TRBJ2-7|-|TRBV18|-
TGTGCCAGCTCAATGAGGTCCGCCTCCTACGAGCAGTACTTC
CASSMRSASYEQYF
>TRBJ1-1|-|TRBV21-1|-
TGTGCCAGCAGCAAGGAATCCGGGACAAAGAACACTGAAGCTTTCTTT
CASSKESGTKNTEAFF
>TRBJ2-7|-|TRBV24-1|TRBD1
TGTGCCACCAGTGACCAGGGACAGTCCTACGAGCAGTACTTC
CATSDQGQSYEQYF
>TRBJ1-5|-|TRBV7-2|-
TGTGCCAGCAGCTTAGGACACTCTCAGCCCCAGCATTTT
CASSLGHSQPQHF
>TRBJ2-5|-|TRBV24-1|-
TGTGCCACCAGTGACCCAAGCGGGCAAGAGACCCAGTACTTC
CATSDPSGQETQYF
>TRBJ2-7|-|TRBV5-1|TRBD1
TGCGCCAGCAGCCCCCAGGACAGGGACTACGAGCAGTACTTC
CASSPQDRDYEQYF
>TRBJ2-7|-|TRBV10-3|TRBD1
TGTGCCATCAGTGAGGGTGGGACAGGTTCCTACGAGCAGTACTTC
CAISEGGTGSYEQYF
>TRBJ2-1|-|TRBV9|-
TGTGCCAGCAGCGTAGCACGGGGGAATGAGCAGTTCTTC
CASSVARGNEQFF
>TRBJ2-2|-|TRBV19|-
TGTGCCAGTAGTTCGTCCGTTAACACCGGGGAGCTGTTTTTT
CASSSSVNTGELFF
>TRBJ1-2|-|TRBV7-2|-
TGTGCCAGCAGCCCGGACAGTTATGGCTACACCTTC
CASSPDSYGYTF
>TRBJ2-5|-|TRBV28|-
TGTGCCAGCAGGATCGCGGGACTTTCCCAAGAGACCCAGTACTTC
CASRIAGLSQETQYF
>TRBJ2-7|-|TRBV18|TRBD1
TGTGCCAGCTCACCACCATTGGGACAGGAAACCTACGAGCAGTACTTC
CASSPPLGQETYEQYF
>TRBJ1-1|-|TRBV5-1|TRBD1
TGCGCCAGCAGCGTGGACAGGGGAGCGGACACTGAAGCTTTCTTT
CASSVDRGADTEAFF
>TRBJ1-3|once|TRBV7-2|-
TGTGCCAGCAGCTTAGTTCCGGGGGGAATGAACACCATATATTTT
CASSLVPGGMNTIYF
>TRBJ1-1|-|TRBV21-1|-
TGTGCCAGCAGCAAAGGCAGGCCTCCTACCGCTGAAGCTTTCTTT
CASSKGRPPTAEAFF
>TRBJ1-4|-|TRBV5-6|-
TGTGCCAGCAGCGAAACAGGGCTAATCTCGGAAGAAAAACTGTTTTTT
CASSETGLISEEKLFF
>TRBJ2-1|-|TRBV3-1/TRBV3-2|TRBD2
TGTGCCAGCAGCCAAGAATTCCTAGCGGGAGGGCCCTCCTACAATGAGCAGTTCTTC
CASSQEFLAGGPSYNEQFF
>TRBJ2-1|few|TRBV5-4|TRBD2
TGTGCCAGCAGCTTGGGTAGCGGGAGGGACAATGAGCAGTTCTTC
CASSLGSGRDNEQFF
>TRBJ1-2|once|TRBV19|-
TGTGCCAGTAGTACCCGGCAGGGGAACTATGGCTACACCTTC
CASSTRQGNYGYTF
>TRBJ2-1|-|TRBV9|TRBD2
TGTGCCAGCAGCGTAGGAATAGCGGGAGGCCGAGGAAGGGGCTCCTACAATGAGCAGTTCTTC
CASSVGIAGGRGRGSYNEQFF
>TRBJ2-2|-|TRBV5-8|TRBD1
TGTGCCAGCAGCGAGGGACAGGCCGGTACCGGGGAGCTGTTTTTT
CASSEGQAGTGELFF
>TRBJ1-5|-|TRBV27|TRBD1
TGTGCCAGCAGTTCAGACAGGGCAGGAGGCAATCAGCCCCAGCATTTT
CASSSDRAGGNQPQHF
>TRBJ1-1|-|TRBV4-1|TRBD1
TGCGCCAGCAGCCGGGACAGGGATATGAACACTGAAGCTTTCTTT
CASSRDRDMNTEAFF
>TRBJ2-1|-|TRBV7-9|-
TGTGCCAGCAGCTTAACGACTTACAATGAGCAGTTCTTC
CASSLTTYNEQFF
>TRBJ2-7|-|TRBV7-9|TRBD1
TGTGCCAGCAGCTTTGGGATACCGGGACAGACCTACGAGCAGTACTTC
CASSFGIPGQTYEQYF
>TRBJ2-5|-|TRBV30|-
TGTGCCTGCGGGACTTTCCAAGAGACCCAGTACTTC
CACGTFQETQYF
>TRBJ2-7|-|TRBV7-6|TRBD1
TGTGCCAGCAGCCCGTCCCCGGGACAGAACTACGAGCAGTACTTC
CASSPSPGQNYEQYF
>TRBJ2-7|-|TRBV5-1|-
TGCGCCAGCAGCTTGGGGAGTATCTTAGAGTCCTACGAGCAGTACTTC
CASSLGSILESYEQYF
>TRBJ2-1|-|TRBV18|TRBD2
TGTGCCAGCTCACCGCCACTAGCGGGAAGCAATGAGCAGTTCTTC
CASSPPLAGSNEQFF
>TRBJ2-3|-|TRBV6-2/TRBV6-3|-
TGTGCCAGCAGTTGGGCAACAGATACGCAGTATTTT
CASSWATDTQYF
>TRBJ1-2|-|TRBV4-1|-
TGCGCCAGCAGCCAAGTCCGGGGAGATTTATGGGGCTACACCTTC
CASSQVRGDLWGYTF
>TRBJ2-7|-|TRBV18|TRBD1
TGTGCCAGCTCGGCGGGACAGGACTACGAGCAGTACTTC
CASSAGQDYEQYF
>TRBJ1-4|-|TRBV7-2|-
TGTGCCAGCAGCTCTTATGAAAAACTGTTTTTT
CASSSYEKLFF
>TRBJ1-1|-|TRBV5-1|-
TGCGCCAGCAGCTTGGGCTCAGCGGGCACTGAAGCTTTCTTT
CASSLGSAGTEAFF
>TRBJ1-6|-|TRBV9|-
TGTGCCAGCAGCCCGACAGGTTTCGGGGATAATTCACCCCTCCACTTT
CASSPTGFGDNSPLHF
>TRBJ2-7|-|TRBV23-1|-
TGCGCCAGCAGTCAATCTCCAGGCGAAGGGGCCAACGACTACGAGCAGTACTTC
CASSQSPGEGANDYEQYF
>TRBJ2-1|-|TRBV18|TRBD1
TGTGCCAGCTCACCACCTTCCCGGGACAGGGGGCGCAATGAGCAGTTCTTC
CASSPPSRDRGRNEQFF
>TRBJ2-7|-|TRBV7-2|TRBD1
TGTGCCAGCAGCTTATGGGCGGGACAGGGTAACGAGCAGTACTTC
CASSLWAGQGNEQYF
>TRBJ2-3|-|TRBV14|TRBD2
TGTGCCAGCAGTCTACACAGGACTAGCGGGAGCCCGAGCCCCACAGATACGCAGTATTTT
CASSLHRTSGSPSPTDTQYF
>TRBJ2-2|-|TRBV6-5|TRBD2
TGTGCCAGCAGTTCCCCAGCGGGGGCACTCACCGTGGAGCTGTTTTTT
CASSSPAGALTVELFF
>TRBJ2-6|-|TRBV7-9|TRBD2
TGTGCCAGCAGCCCCTTGGGACTAGCGGAGTACTCTGGGGCCAACGTCCTGACTTTC
CASSPLGLAEYSGANVLTF
>TRBJ2-3|-|TRBV7-9|-
TGTGCCAGCAGCTTAGAGACAGCAGATACGCAGTATTTT
CASSLETADTQYF
>TRBJ2-7|-|TRBV3-1/TRBV3-2|-
TGTGCGCAGACAGGTAAAACCTACGAGCAGTACTTC
CAQTGKTYEQYF
>TRBJ2-3|once|TRBV5-4|TRBD2
TGTGCCAGCACCACTACTCTTGGGCGGGGGGGGCGCACAGATACGCAGTATTTT
CASTTTLGRGGRTDTQYF